The clone carrying this T cell receptor beta chain has just a few counts. The junction does not match germline at one end; this may be a read error. RNA transcripts served as the template for amplifying TCR beta CDR3 regions. The primer set for the first-round RT-PCR of the TCR CDR3 was HTBI. MiXCR was run by TCRdb on the multiplex PCR reads, yielding one entry per CDR3 protein. The sample contains 350,000 to 500,000 distinct CDR3 sequences, roughly 13% of which appear only once. Diagnostic decisions used clinical symptoms, serum thyroxine and TRAb, thyroid ultrasound and orbital computed tomography. This sample is drawn from a study of T cells in Graves' hyperthyroidism and ophthalmopathy. Overall study: The blood sample was taken at first diagnosis, before treatment began.

Germline V lookup: CDR1 DFQATT, CDR2 SNEGSKA (reference sequence). The CDR3 is made up of 13 amino acids. The chain employs TRBV20-1 and TRBJ2-1, with a tentative D call TRBD2 (7 bases). This TCR was sampled from a woman aged 18-35 years with Graves' hyperthyroidism. Sequencing was performed on blood. CDR3 coding DNA: TGCAGTGCGGAGGACCAGCGGGACAATGAGCAGCTCTTC. Protein product: CSAEDQRDNEQLF.